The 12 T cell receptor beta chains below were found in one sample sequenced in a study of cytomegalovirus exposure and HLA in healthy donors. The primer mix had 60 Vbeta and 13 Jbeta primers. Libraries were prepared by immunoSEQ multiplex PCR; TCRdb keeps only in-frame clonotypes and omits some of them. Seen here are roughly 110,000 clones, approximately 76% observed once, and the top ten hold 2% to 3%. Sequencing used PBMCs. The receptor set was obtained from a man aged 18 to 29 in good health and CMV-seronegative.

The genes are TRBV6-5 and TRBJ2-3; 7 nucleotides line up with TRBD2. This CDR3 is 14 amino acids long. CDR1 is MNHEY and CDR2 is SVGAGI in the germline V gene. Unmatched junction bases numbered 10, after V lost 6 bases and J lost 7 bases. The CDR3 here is CASRGVGGRNTQYF. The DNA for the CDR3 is TGTGCCAGCAGGGGAGTGGGAGGGCGGAATACGCAGTATTTT.

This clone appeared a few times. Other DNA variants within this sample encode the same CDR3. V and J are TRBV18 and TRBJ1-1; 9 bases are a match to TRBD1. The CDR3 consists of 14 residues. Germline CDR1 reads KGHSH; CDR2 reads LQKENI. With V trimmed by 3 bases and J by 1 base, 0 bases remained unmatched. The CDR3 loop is CASSPGQGNTEAFF. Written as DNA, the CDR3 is TGTGCCAGCTCACCGGGACAGGGGAACACTGAAGCTTTCTTT.

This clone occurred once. The CDR3 loop reads CLVGTGSTETQYF. The CDR3 DNA reads TGTCTGGTGGGGACAGGGTCAACAGAGACCCAGTACTTC. This chain uses TRBV27 with TRBJ2-5; 9 nucleotides match TRBD1. This CDR3 has 13 residues. Germline V gives CDR1 MNHEY, CDR2 SMNVEV (reference sequence).

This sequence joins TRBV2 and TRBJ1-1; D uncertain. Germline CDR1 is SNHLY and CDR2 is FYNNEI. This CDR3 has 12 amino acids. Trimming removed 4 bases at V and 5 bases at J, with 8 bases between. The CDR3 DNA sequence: TGTGCCAGCAGTGTGTTTCTGACTGAAGCTTTCTTT. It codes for CASSVFLTEAFF.

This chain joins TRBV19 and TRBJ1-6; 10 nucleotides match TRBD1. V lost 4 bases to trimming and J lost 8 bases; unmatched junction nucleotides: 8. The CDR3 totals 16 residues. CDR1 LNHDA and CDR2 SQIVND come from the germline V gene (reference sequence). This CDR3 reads CASSTIPGTGDSPLHF. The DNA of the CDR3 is TGTGCCAGTAGTACCATCCCCGGGACAGGGGATTCACCCCTCCACTTT.

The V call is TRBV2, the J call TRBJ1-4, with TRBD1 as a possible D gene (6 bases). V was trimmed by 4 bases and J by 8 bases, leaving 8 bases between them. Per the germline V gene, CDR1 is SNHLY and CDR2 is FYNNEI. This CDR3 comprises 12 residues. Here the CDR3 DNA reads TGTGCCAGCAGTGGAGGACAGGAAAAACTGTTTTTT. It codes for CASSGGQEKLFF.

The CDR3 DNA reads TGTGCCAGCAGCTTGTCGACAGTTTCCTACGAGCAGTACTTC. Protein product: CASSLSTVSYEQYF. The genes are TRBV6-5 and TRBJ2-7, with a tentative D call TRBD1 (5 bases). Germline V gene lookup returns CDR1 MNHEY and CDR2 SVGAGI. The CDR3 is made up of 14 amino acids. The V end lost 6 bases, the J end lost 1 base, and 13 bases lay between the germline ends.

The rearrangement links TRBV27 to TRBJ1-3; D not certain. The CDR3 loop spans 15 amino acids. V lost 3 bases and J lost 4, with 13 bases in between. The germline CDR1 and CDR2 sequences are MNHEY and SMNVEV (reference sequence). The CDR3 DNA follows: TGTGCCAGCAGTTTCTCGAGCGGGGTCGGAAACACCATATATTTT. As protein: CASSFSSGVGNTIYF.

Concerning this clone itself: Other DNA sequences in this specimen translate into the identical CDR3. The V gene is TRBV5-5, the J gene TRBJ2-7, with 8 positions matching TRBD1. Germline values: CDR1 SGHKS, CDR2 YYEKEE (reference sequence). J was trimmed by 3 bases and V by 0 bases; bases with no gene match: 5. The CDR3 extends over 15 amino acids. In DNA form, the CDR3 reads TGTGCCAGCAGCTTGGAATCAGGGGGCTTCTACGAGCAGTACTTC. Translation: CASSLESGGFYEQYF.

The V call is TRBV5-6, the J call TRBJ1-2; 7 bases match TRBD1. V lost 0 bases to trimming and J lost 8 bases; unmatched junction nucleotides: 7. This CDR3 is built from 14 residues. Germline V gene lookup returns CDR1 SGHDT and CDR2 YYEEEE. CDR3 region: CASSLGGQDCGYTF. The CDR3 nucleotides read TGTGCCAGCAGCTTGGGTGGACAGGACTGCGGCTACACCTTC.

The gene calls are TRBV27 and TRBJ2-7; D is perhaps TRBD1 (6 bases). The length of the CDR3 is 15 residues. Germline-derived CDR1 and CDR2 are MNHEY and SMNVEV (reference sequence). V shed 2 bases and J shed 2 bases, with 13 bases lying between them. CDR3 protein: CASSLTGTTPYEQYF. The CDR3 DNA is TGTGCCAGCAGTTTAACCGGGACAACACCCTACGAGCAGTACTTC.

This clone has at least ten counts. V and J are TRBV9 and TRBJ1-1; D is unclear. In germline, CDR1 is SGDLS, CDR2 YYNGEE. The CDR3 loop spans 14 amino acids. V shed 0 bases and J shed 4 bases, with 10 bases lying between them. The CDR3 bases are TGTGCCAGCAGCGTAGTGTACAGAGCCACTGAAGCTTTCTTT. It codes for CASSVVYRATEAFF. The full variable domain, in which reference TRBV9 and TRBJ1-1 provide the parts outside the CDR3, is DSGVTQTPKHLITATGQRVTLRCSPRSGDLSVYWYQQSLDQGLQFLIQYYNGEERAKGNILERFSAQQFPDLHSELNLSSLELGDSALYFCASSVVYRATEAFFGQGTRLTVV.